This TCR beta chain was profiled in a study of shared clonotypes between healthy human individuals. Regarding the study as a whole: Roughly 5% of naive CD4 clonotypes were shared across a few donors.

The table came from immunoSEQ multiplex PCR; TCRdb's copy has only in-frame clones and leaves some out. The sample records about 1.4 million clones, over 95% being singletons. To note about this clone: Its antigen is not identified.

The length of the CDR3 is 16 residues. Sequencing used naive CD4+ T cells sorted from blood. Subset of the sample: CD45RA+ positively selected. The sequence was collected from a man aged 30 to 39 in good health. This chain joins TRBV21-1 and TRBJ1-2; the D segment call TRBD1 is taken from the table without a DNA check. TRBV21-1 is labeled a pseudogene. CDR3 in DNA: TGTGCCAGCAGCAAATTCGGACAGGGGTATGCCTATGGCTACACCTTC. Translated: CASSKFGQGYAYGYTF.